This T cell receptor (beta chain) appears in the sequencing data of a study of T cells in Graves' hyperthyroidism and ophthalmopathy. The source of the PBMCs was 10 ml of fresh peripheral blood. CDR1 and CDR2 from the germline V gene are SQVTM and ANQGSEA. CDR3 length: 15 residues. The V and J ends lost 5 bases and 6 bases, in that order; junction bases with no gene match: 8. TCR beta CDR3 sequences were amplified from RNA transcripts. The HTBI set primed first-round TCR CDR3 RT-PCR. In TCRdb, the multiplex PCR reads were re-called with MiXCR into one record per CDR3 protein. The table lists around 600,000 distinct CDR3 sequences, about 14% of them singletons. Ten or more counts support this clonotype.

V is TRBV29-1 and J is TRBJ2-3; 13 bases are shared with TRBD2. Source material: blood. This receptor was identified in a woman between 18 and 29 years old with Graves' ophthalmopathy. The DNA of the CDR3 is TGCAGCGTTCCTTCCGGGACTAGCGGGATGGATACGCAGTATTTT. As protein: CSVPSGTSGMDTQYF.